These T cell receptor beta chains were read from a single sample in a study of tumour-infiltrating T cells in Burkitt lymphoma. This table comes from immunoSEQ multiplex PCR, and its TCRdb copy is limited to in-frame clones, with some not included. The sample lists 11,000 to 15,000 clones, 30% occurring once. The sequenced material came from tumor tissue. These receptors all stem from a human donor with diffuse large B-cell lymphoma. Both conserved end residues are part of each CDR3. A D gene is named only where the DNA matches it firmly. A clone size is listed for some rows: how often the clone was seen (once, few, many), or a class if it is expanded.

>few|TRBV5-1|.|TRBJ2-5
TGCGCCAGCAGATCCCTCGGGGAAGGTAGTCTCCCCCAGGGCGACTTCGTAAAAGAGACCCAGTACTTC
CASRSLGEGSLPQGDFVKETQYF
>.|TRBV5-1|.|TRBJ2-7
TGCGCCAGCAGCTTGGGCGGCAACGAGGACTACGAGCAGTACTTC
CASSLGGNEDYEQYF
>.|TRBV7-2|.|TRBJ1-1
TGTGCCAGCAGCTCCCTCGGGGACGATACAGCTTTCTTT
CASSSLGDDTAFF
>.|TRBV25-1|.|TRBJ1-1
TGTGCCAGCAGTGGCCAACCCAGGGTTTCGGGTACTGAAGCTTTCTTT
CASSGQPRVSGTEAFF
>.|TRBV5-1|.|TRBJ2-5
TGCGCCAGCAGCTCGTGGGTCCAAGAGACCCAGTACTTC
CASSSWVQETQYF
>.|TRBV10-3|.|TRBJ2-7
TGTGCCATCAGTGAGCGGGCCTACGAACAGTACTTC
CAISERAYEQYF
>.|TRBV2|TRBD1|TRBJ2-7
TGTGCCAGCAGTCCGGGACAGGGGGTATCCGAGCAGTACTTC
CASSPGQGVSEQYF
>.|TRBV19|.|TRBJ1-1
TGTGCCAGTAGTATAACGGAGCACACTGAAGCTTTCTTT
CASSITEHTEAFF
>.|TRBV7-2|TRBD2|TRBJ2-1
TGTGCCAGCAGTTTTGCTAGCGGACCATCTCCCGGTCAGTTCTTC
CASSFASGPSPGQFF
>few|TRBV18|TRBD2|TRBJ2-3
TGTGCCAGCTCACCTAGCGGGAAAGATACGCAGTATTTT
CASSPSGKDTQYF
>.|TRBV6-6|.|TRBJ2-1
TGTGCCAGCAGTTCCCGCACGAGCTCCTACAATGAGCAGTTCTTC
CASSSRTSSYNEQFF
>.|TRBV30|.|TRBJ2-5
TGTGCCTGGAGTATGGACTACCAAGAGACCCAGTACTTC
CAWSMDYQETQYF
>.|TRBV7-9|TRBD1|TRBJ1-3
TGTGCCAGCAGCGCCCAACAGGGGTACTCTGGAAACACCATATATTTT
CASSAQQGYSGNTIYF
>few|TRBV5-6|TRBD2|TRBJ2-7
TGTGCCAGCAGCTTGATAGCGGGAGGGCCTCTCGAGCAGTACTTC
CASSLIAGGPLEQYF
>.|TRBV9|.|TRBJ2-5
TGTGCCAGCAGCAGAGACCCGCAGGGACCGCGGGAGACCCAGTACTTC
CASSRDPQGPRETQYF
>.|TRBV5-5|TRBD1|TRBJ1-5
TGTGCCAGCAGCGAGACAGGGAGGAGCGATCAGCCCCAGCATTTT
CASSETGRSDQPQHF
>.|TRBV2|.|TRBJ2-3
TGTGCCAGCAGGATGGACGCCAATTTGGATACGCAGTATTTT
CASRMDANLDTQYF
>once|TRBV7-9|.|TRBJ1-1
TGTGCCAGCAGCACCACGGGGGGGGGTCTAGGAGCTTTTTTT
CASSTTGGGLGAFF
>few|TRBV6-1|TRBD1|TRBJ1-5
TGTGCCAGCGGGGGGACAGGGAATCAGCCCCAGCATTTT
CASGGTGNQPQHF
>few|TRBV5-6|.|TRBJ2-5
TGTGCCAGCAGCTTGGATTTGGGGGAGTACGAGACCCAGTACTTC
CASSLDLGEYETQYF
>.|TRBV19|.|TRBJ1-2
TGTGCCAGTAATAGCGAGTTCTACTATGGCTACACCTTC
CASNSEFYYGYTF
>few|TRBV10-3|.|TRBJ1-1
TGTGCCATCAGTGATTCAACGGACACTGAAGCTTTCTTT
CAISDSTDTEAFF
>few|TRBV7-9|.|TRBJ2-5
TGTGCCAGCAGCTTAGGAAAAACGGAGACCCAGTACTTC
CASSLGKTETQYF
>.|TRBV6-6|.|TRBJ2-3
TGTGCCAGCAGTTACCCGCGGGGCGGGGGCACAGATACGCAGTATTTT
CASSYPRGGGTDTQYF
>.|TRBV6-1|.|TRBJ1-4
TGTGCCAGCAGTGAATGGGGCTATAATGAAAAACTGTTTTTT
CASSEWGYNEKLFF
>.|TRBV7-2|.|TRBJ2-2
TGTGCCAGCCAGCAGGTGTCGAACACCGGGGAGCTGTTTTTT
CASQQVSNTGELFF
>medium-sized|TRBV18|TRBD1|TRBJ1-1
TGTGCCAGCTCACCAGGACAGGGTTTCACTGAAGCTTTCTTT
CASSPGQGFTEAFF
>medium-sized|TRBV5-1|TRBD2|TRBJ2-5
TGCGCCAGCAGCCGCACTAGCGACCAAGAGACCCAGTACTTC
CASSRTSDQETQYF
>few|TRBV29-1|.|TRBJ2-5
TGCAGCGTTGTACCCCAAGAGACCCAGTACTTC
CSVVPQETQYF
>few|TRBV19|.|TRBJ1-2
TGTGCCAGTAGTTCCCGGCCCCGCGGAGGCTACACCTTC
CASSSRPRGGYTF
>few|TRBV10-2|TRBD2|TRBJ2-7
TGCGCCAGCAAACTAGCGGGAGTATACGAGCAGTACTTC
CASKLAGVYEQYF
>.|TRBV6-5|TRBD1|TRBJ1-2
TGTGCCAGCAGAGCGGGACAGTATTTGTCTGGCTACACCTTC
CASRAGQYLSGYTF
>.|TRBV6-5|TRBD1|TRBJ1-1
TGTGCCAGCAGCCCACGACAGGGACCCACTGAAGCTTTCTTT
CASSPRQGPTEAFF
>.|TRBV9|.|TRBJ2-3
TGTGCCAGCAGCGTTCTCGATAGCACAGATACGCAGTATTTT
CASSVLDSTDTQYF